This entry is about one TCR beta chain. Its antigen is undetermined. This sample is part of a study of blood T cells in healthy people across ages. Points from the study as a whole: Donors of long life had a larger count of naive CD4+ cells and greater diversity than aged donors.

Germline values: CDR1 MGHRA, CDR2 YSYEKL. The CDR3 length is 16 residues. Trimming removed 2 bases from V and 3 bases from J, with 17 bases in between. Sample-barcoded 5' priming and a J-beta primer mix drove a second PCR of about 7 to 11 cycles. All samples yielded 2.5 million or more CDR3-containing paired-end reads. MiXCR, run by TCRdb on the 5' RACE reads, gives a single entry per CDR3 protein. The sample consists of roughly 1.5 million distinct CDR3 sequences, about 45% of them appearing once. Sequencing used blood. The chain is built from TRBV4-1 and TRBJ2-7; D possibly matches TRBD1 or TRBD2 (5 bases each). The receptor's source is a woman under 30 in good health. The CDR3 sequence: CASSQTGPIDLYEQYF. The CDR3 nucleotides read TGCGCCAGCAGCCAAACGGGGCCCATTGACCTCTACGAGCAGTACTTC.